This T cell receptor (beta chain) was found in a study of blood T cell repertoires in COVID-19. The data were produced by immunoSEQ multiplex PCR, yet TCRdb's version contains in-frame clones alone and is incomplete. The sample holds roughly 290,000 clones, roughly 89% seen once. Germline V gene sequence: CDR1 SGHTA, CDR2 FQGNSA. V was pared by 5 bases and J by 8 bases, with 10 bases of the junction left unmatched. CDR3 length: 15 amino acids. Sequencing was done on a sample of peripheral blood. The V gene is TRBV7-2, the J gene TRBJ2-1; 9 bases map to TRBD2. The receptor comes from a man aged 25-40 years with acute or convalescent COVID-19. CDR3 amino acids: CASSPGLAVVHEQFF. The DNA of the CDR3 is TGTGCCAGCAGCCCGGGACTAGCTGTCGTCCATGAGCAGTTCTTC.